These 17 T cell receptor beta chains share one sample of origin, sequenced in a study of cytomegalovirus exposure and HLA in healthy donors. Primers included in the PCR were 60 Vbeta and 13 Jbeta primers. The data were produced by immunoSEQ multiplex PCR, yet TCRdb's version contains in-frame clones alone and is incomplete. The repertoire includes 100,000 to 150,000 clones, about 81% of them detected once, and around 1% sits in the top ten. Sequencing input: PBMCs. These receptors came from a woman in her twenties or thirties in good health and CMV-seronegative.

The chain recombines TRBV29-1 with TRBJ2-1; 7 nucleotides match TRBD1. This CDR3 has 14 residues. J lost 3 bases, V lost 6 bases, and 8 bases had no gene match. Germline CDR1 reads SQVTM; CDR2 reads ANQGSEA. The CDR3 region is CSVVMGQSYNEQFF. Written as DNA, the CDR3 is TGCAGCGTCGTTATGGGACAGAGCTACAATGAGCAGTTCTTC.

This CDR3 is CASTRGDTGELFF. CDR3 coding DNA: TGCGCCAGCACCAGGGGAGATACCGGGGAGCTGTTTTTT. The V call is TRBV5-1, the J call TRBJ2-2; D is possibly TRBD1 (6 bases). CDR1 and CDR2 (germline): SGHRS, YFSETQ. Trimming stripped 6 bases from V and 5 bases from J, with 11 bases between. CDR3 length equals 13 residues.

This chain joins TRBV29-1 and TRBJ2-1; D might be TRBD2 (5 bases). Germline-derived CDR1 and CDR2 are SQVTM and ANQGSEA. V lost 4 bases to trimming and J lost 0 bases, with 22 bases between them. The CDR3 runs 18 residues. CDR3 loop: CSVVPRDNLIYSYNEQFF. The CDR3 DNA follows: TGCAGCGTTGTCCCCCGGGATAACCTAATCTACTCCTACAATGAGCAGTTCTTC.

The chain employs TRBV11-2 and TRBJ2-4; TRBD1 might be the D (6 bases). V was cut by 5 bases and J by 5 bases, with 10 bases left in between. Germline V CDR1 and CDR2: SGHAT, FQNNGV. CDR3 length: 13 amino acids. CDR3 DNA sequence: TGTGCCAGCAGCCCCGACAGGCAAAACATTCAGTACTTC. Its protein is CASSPDRQNIQYF.

The V gene is TRBV7-2, the J gene TRBJ2-1; 8 nucleotides match TRBD1. The CDR3 runs 13 residues. Per the germline V gene, CDR1 is SGHTA and CDR2 is FQGNSA. V lost 5 bases and J lost 9; bases outside the gene matches: 6. The CDR3 reads CASSQKQGGEQFF. The CDR3 DNA reads as TGTGCCAGCAGCCAGAAACAGGGGGGTGAGCAGTTCTTC.

This chain links TRBV7-9 with TRBJ2-1; TRBD2 aligns across 12 bases. Trimming cost V 5 bases and J 2 bases; bases outside gene matches: 1. The CDR3 is made up of 15 amino acids. Germline V lookup: CDR1 SEHNR, CDR2 FQNEAQ (reference sequence). The DNA for the CDR3 is TGTGCCAGCAGCCCTAGCGGGAGGGCCTACAATGAGCAGTTCTTC. It codes for CASSPSGRAYNEQFF.

V usage is TRBV7-9 and J usage is TRBJ2-2, with D perhaps TRBD1 (6 bases). Germline V CDR1 and CDR2: SEHNR, FQNEAQ (reference sequence). The CDR3 is 15 amino acids. Between the trimmed V and J ends, which lost 4 bases and 0 bases, there was a span of 9 bases. CDR3 amino acids: CASSSDSPNTGELFF. CDR3 bases: TGTGCCAGCAGCTCGGACAGCCCGAACACCGGGGAGCTGTTTTTT.

The gene calls are TRBV29-1 and TRBJ2-1, with 10 positions matching TRBD1. Per germline, CDR1 SQVTM and CDR2 ANQGSEA. The CDR3 is 14 amino acids. The V gene end was trimmed by 7 bases and the J gene end by 2 bases; junction bases not matched to a gene: 5. CDR3 DNA: TGCAGCGCCCCGGGACAGGGGACCTACAATGAGCAGTTCTTC. Its protein is CSAPGQGTYNEQFF.

CDR3 residues: CASSASGRVNEQYF. The DNA of the CDR3 is TGTGCCAGCAGCGCTAGCGGGAGGGTAAACGAGCAGTACTTC. The chain uses TRBV2 and TRBJ2-7; 12 positions agree with TRBD2. There are 14 residues in the CDR3. After removal of 6 bases from V and 5 bases from J, the junction contained 5 bases not matched to a gene. Per germline, CDR1 SNHLY and CDR2 FYNNEI.

This clone came up once. This chain links TRBV28 with TRBJ2-3, with D unresolved. This CDR3 region has 13 residues. Trimming stripped 6 bases from V and 5 bases from J, with 12 bases between. CDR1 MDHEN and CDR2 SYDVKM come from the germline V gene. The DNA for the CDR3 is TGTGCCAGCAGCACCGCTATCTTAGATACGCAGTATTTT. Translated, it gives CASSTAILDTQYF.

This clone appeared once. The chain carries TRBV5-6 and TRBJ1-1; TRBD1 matches at 10 bases. Germline values: CDR1 SGHDT, CDR2 YYEEEE. Losses at the gene ends were 3 bases for V and 1 base for J; bases not matched to a gene: 3. CDR3 size: 15 residues. In nucleotides, the CDR3 is TGTGCCAGCAGCTGGGGGACAGGGGCGAACACTGAAGCTTTCTTT. Its translation: CASSWGTGANTEAFF.

The gene calls are TRBV6-5 and TRBJ2-3, with 12 nucleotides matching TRBD2. The CDR3 spans 14 residues. Germline V lookup: CDR1 MNHEY, CDR2 SVGAGI. V shed 4 bases, J shed 11 bases, and the junction held 7 bases outside the gene matches. CDR3: CASSLGLAGLVQYF. CDR3 in DNA: TGTGCCAGCAGTTTAGGACTAGCGGGATTAGTGCAGTATTTT.

The chain employs TRBV11-3 and TRBJ2-5; the match to TRBD2 covers 7 bases. Near its end, the DNA agrees better with TRBJ2-7, so the J call may be wrong. Germline V gene sequence: CDR1 SGHNT, CDR2 YENEEA. This CDR3 is 17 amino acids long. In DNA form, the CDR3 reads TGTGCCAGCAGCCCTGTAGCGGGTCGCCCGGCCTCCTACGAGCAGTACTTC. This translates into CASSPVAGRPASYEQYF.

The genes are TRBV9 and TRBJ2-2; 7 bases agree with TRBD1. This CDR3 has 15 amino acids. Germline-derived CDR1 and CDR2 are SGDLS and YYNGEE. The junction had 2 bases not matched to a gene; V was cut back by 2 bases and J by 1 base. CDR3 sequence (DNA): TGTGCCAGCAGCGTTTGGACAGGGAACACCGGGGAGCTGTTTTTT. Translating it yields CASSVWTGNTGELFF.

This chain connects TRBV27 to TRBJ2-5; 12 positions match TRBD2. J was trimmed by 12 bases and V by 2 bases; bases with no gene match: 10. This CDR3 region has 15 residues. Germline CDR1 is MNHEY and CDR2 is SMNVEV (reference sequence). Here the CDR3 DNA reads TGTGCCAGCAGTTTAAAGGGCCTAGCGGGAGGGCCCGAGTACTTC. Translating it yields CASSLKGLAGGPEYF.

The rearrangement links TRBV29-1 to TRBJ2-2; 8 bases align to TRBD1. The germline CDR1 and CDR2 sequences are SQVTM and ANQGSEA. V was clipped by 7 bases and J by 4 bases; unmatched bases: 8. CDR3 size: 14 residues. CDR3 sequence: CSALGQGGTGELFF. CDR3 coding DNA: TGCAGCGCCTTAGGACAGGGAGGCACCGGGGAGCTGTTTTTT.

This rearrangement joins TRBV19 to TRBJ1-1; D is possibly TRBD1 (5 bases). Germline V gene data show CDR1 as LNHDA and CDR2 as SQIVND (reference sequence). The ends were cut back, 0 bases at V and 0 bases at J, with 5 bases in the middle. The CDR3 is 14 amino acids. The CDR3 spells CASSIDRVNTEAFF. The CDR3 DNA reads TGTGCCAGTAGTATAGACAGGGTGAACACTGAAGCTTTCTTT.